The rows below give T cell receptor beta chains drawn from one sample of a study of T cell repertoires in cytomegalovirus infection. Antigens for these TCRs are unknown. MiXCR, applied by TCRdb to the reads, yields one record per CDR3 protein. The table shows 50,000 to 65,000 distinct CDR3 sequences, with more than 15% occurring only once. The sequences come from CD8+ T cells from cultured PBMCs, collected from culture after CMV antigen stimulation. Receptors were obtained from a human donor in good health (CMV status not recorded). Some clones in this sample may be carry-over from other donors' samples. The CDR3 runs from the conserved cysteine through the conserved F or W. Each record gives: J gene, clone size, D gene, V gene, CDR3 DNA, CDR3 protein. A D gene is named only where the DNA matches it firmly. Size tells how often a clone was seen (once, few, many) or the class of an expanded clone, and some rows leave it out.

>TRBJ2-7|few|.|TRBV11-2
TGTGCCAGCAGCTTATTTCGTGGAACCTACGAGCAGTACTTC
CASSLFRGTYEQYF
>TRBJ2-2|.|.|TRBV25-1
TGTGCCAGCAGTGAATCGGCAGGGATTTACACCGGGGAGCTGTTTTTT
CASSESAGIYTGELFF
>TRBJ2-1|few|.|TRBV6-6
TGTGCCAGCAGTTACTCCCGTAATGAGCAGTTCTTC
CASSYSRNEQFF
>TRBJ1-2|many|.|TRBV6-5
TGTGCCAGTAAAGCGGGGGTTGCGGCTAACTATGGCTACACCTTC
CASKAGVAANYGYTF
>TRBJ1-3|few|.|TRBV6-6
TGTGCCAGCAGCCCCGCGGGAGAACTTGGAAACACCATATATTTT
CASSPAGELGNTIYF
>TRBJ1-5|.|.|TRBV6-6
TGTGCCAGCAGTTACTCTATGACCCCGGATCAGCCCCAGCATTTT
CASSYSMTPDQPQHF
>TRBJ2-2|few|.|TRBV7-9
TGTGCCAGCAGCTCCCGGGACCAGAACACCGGGGAGCTGTTTTTT
CASSSRDQNTGELFF
>TRBJ2-7|.|.|TRBV7-9
TGTGCCAGCAGCCCCTACCCAAGGTCATCAGATTACGAGCAGTACTTC
CASSPYPRSSDYEQYF
>TRBJ1-5|few|.|TRBV19
TGTGCCACCCAAAGGCGACAGCCAAATCAGCCCCAGCATTTT
CATQRRQPNQPQHF
>TRBJ1-6|few|TRBD1|TRBV5-4
TGTGCCAGCAGCCCTCAAACAGGGGGCAATTCACCCCTCCACTTT
CASSPQTGGNSPLHF
>TRBJ1-4|.|.|TRBV7-6
TGTGCCAGCAGCTTAGCTGAGACTTTTGCAACTAATGAAAAACTGTTTTTT
CASSLAETFATNEKLFF
>TRBJ2-3|.|TRBD2|TRBV4-1
TGCGCCAGCAGCCCCTTTTCTAGCGGGGGTAGCACAGATACGCAGTATTTT
CASSPFSSGGSTDTQYF
>TRBJ2-7|few|.|TRBV10-3
TGTGCCATCAGTGTGTCTAGATTTGAAGAATCCTCCTTCTACGAGCAGTACTTC
CAISVSRFEESSFYEQYF
>TRBJ2-1|.|TRBD2|TRBV12-3/TRBV12-4
TGTGCCAGCAGTTTTAGCGGGGGCTGGGATGAGCAGTTCTTC
CASSFSGGWDEQFF
>TRBJ2-7|.|TRBD1|TRBV7-8
TGTGCCAGCAGCACCCGTGGGACAGACAACTCCTACGAGCAGTACTTC
CASSTRGTDNSYEQYF
>TRBJ2-5|.|TRBD2|TRBV7-9
TGTGCCAGCTCTGACACTAGCGGGAGAAGTCCAGAGACCCAGTACTTC
CASSDTSGRSPETQYF
>TRBJ1-2|few|TRBD1|TRBV18
TGTGCCAGCTCATCGGAGGACGGGACAGCCTATGGCTACACCTTC
CASSSEDGTAYGYTF
>TRBJ1-1|.|TRBD1|TRBV7-9
TGTGCCAGCAGCCCCACAGGGGGCACGAACACTGAAGCTTTCTTT
CASSPTGGTNTEAFF
>TRBJ2-7|few|TRBD2|TRBV20-1
TGCAGTGCGGGGAAACTAGCGGGAGATCGCGACGAGCAGTACTTC
CSAGKLAGDRDEQYF
>TRBJ1-5|.|.|TRBV11-2
TGTGCCAGCAGCCGTGACCCCTATAGCAATCAGCCCCAGCATTTT
CASSRDPYSNQPQHF
>TRBJ2-3|few|.|TRBV29-1
TGCAGCGTTGATGGGGTCCGATACACAGATACGCAGTATTTT
CSVDGVRYTDTQYF
>TRBJ2-7|.|TRBD2|TRBV11-2
TGTGCCAGCAGCTTAGGGGGACTAGCGGGAGTTGAGCAGTACTTC
CASSLGGLAGVEQYF
>TRBJ1-5|many|.|TRBV7-9
TGTGCCAGCAGCCTAACAGGGAAGGGGCAGCCCCAGCATTTT
CASSLTGKGQPQHF
>TRBJ2-7|.|.|TRBV6-5
TGTGCCAGCAGTTACCGGGCCCTTTACGAGCAGTACTTC
CASSYRALYEQYF
>TRBJ2-7|few|TRBD2|TRBV6-5
TGTGCCAGCAGTTACGAAAGAAGCGGGAGGATCTACGAGCAGTACTTC
CASSYERSGRIYEQYF
>TRBJ1-2|.|.|TRBV7-2
TGTGCCAGCAGCTCCCCTCGGGAGGCGAGACCGGGCTATGGCTACACCTTC
CASSSPREARPGYGYTF
>TRBJ2-1|.|TRBD2|TRBV27
TGTGCCAGCAGTTTGGCGGGGGGCTCCTACAATGAGCAGTTCTTC
CASSLAGGSYNEQFF
>TRBJ2-3|.|.|TRBV11-2
TGTGCCAGCAGGTCAACCAACAGCAGGGACACAGATACGCAGTATTTT
CASRSTNSRDTDTQYF
>TRBJ1-1|few|.|TRBV7-2
TGTGCCAGCAGCGCAGGGAACACTGAAGCTTTCTTT
CASSAGNTEAFF
>TRBJ2-3|.|.|TRBV6-2/TRBV6-3
TGTGCCACCCACGGGGGGCAGGAATACACAGATACGCAGTATTTT
CATHGGQEYTDTQYF
>TRBJ2-3|.|.|TRBV4-2
TGTGCCAGCAGCCCCTCACGGGCAGATACGCAGTATTTT
CASSPSRADTQYF
>TRBJ1-1|few|.|TRBV6-2/TRBV6-3
TGTGCCAGCAGTTACGTAAGACAAAAGAACACTGAAGCTTTCTTT
CASSYVRQKNTEAFF
>TRBJ2-5|few|.|TRBV4-1
TGCGCCAGCAGCCAAGGGTTCGAAGAGACCCAGTACTTC
CASSQGFEETQYF
>TRBJ1-1|.|.|TRBV7-9
TGTGCCAGCAGTTTCACCGCAGGGGCTGGGACTGAAGCTTTCTTT
CASSFTAGAGTEAFF
>TRBJ2-7|.|TRBD1|TRBV27
TGTGCCAGCAGTGAAACCCTACAGGGGTTCTCCTACGAGCAGTACTTC
CASSETLQGFSYEQYF
>TRBJ2-7|many|.|TRBV15
TGTGCCTCGTCGGACCGTCAGGCCTCCTACGAGCAGTACTTC
CASSDRQASYEQYF
>TRBJ2-7|.|TRBD1|TRBV19
TGTGCCAGTAGTATTACCGGGACAGGGAGCCACGAGCAGTACTTC
CASSITGTGSHEQYF
>TRBJ1-1|few|.|TRBV7-2
TGTGCCAGCAGCTCTGGGGTAATTGAAGCTTTCTTT
CASSSGVIEAFF
>TRBJ1-5|.|.|TRBV7-2
TGTGCCAGCAGCCAATCCGGGACGGGTTATCAGCCCCAGCATTTT
CASSQSGTGYQPQHF
>TRBJ2-1|few|.|TRBV2
TGTGCCAGCAGTGAAGGCCCCGCTGATAGACCGGCTGGCAATGAGCAGTTCTTC
CASSEGPADRPAGNEQFF
>TRBJ1-1|few|.|TRBV7-3
TGTGCCAGCAGCTTTGGTCCGGGGACTGAAGCTTTCTTT
CASSFGPGTEAFF
>TRBJ2-7|.|.|TRBV12-3/TRBV12-4
TGTGCCATCAGTTTAGATTTCGGGGACGAGCAGTACTTC
CAISLDFGDEQYF
>TRBJ1-4|few|TRBD1|TRBV7-9
TGTGCCAGCAGCTTAGTGGAGGACAGGGGGCATGAAAAACTGTTTTTT
CASSLVEDRGHEKLFF
>TRBJ1-1|.|TRBD1|TRBV6-1
TGTGCCAGCAGTCCGGGACAGGGGAAGGCTGAAGCTTTCTTT
CASSPGQGKAEAFF
>TRBJ2-2|many|.|TRBV6-5
TGTGCCAGCAGCCCCAGGTTGCGGGGGCTCACCGGGGAGCTGTTTTTT
CASSPRLRGLTGELFF
>TRBJ1-2|few|.|TRBV12-3/TRBV12-4
TGTGCCAGCAGTTCAGGAGGGGGCTATGGCTACACCTTC
CASSSGGGYGYTF
>TRBJ2-2|.|TRBD1|TRBV7-9
TGTGCCAGCAGCGACCGGGACAGGGGGCAGAACACCGGGGAGCTGTTTTTT
CASSDRDRGQNTGELFF
>TRBJ2-3|few|.|TRBV4-2
TGTGCCAGCAGCCAAGGTCTGAACACAGATACGCAGTATTTT
CASSQGLNTDTQYF
>TRBJ1-1|.|.|TRBV12-3/TRBV12-4
TGTGCCAGCGATGCCTGGGGGGGCACTGAAGCTTTCTTT
CASDAWGGTEAFF
>TRBJ2-7|.|TRBD1|TRBV29-1
TGCAGCGTAGGCGAGGGGGCAAGGTCCTACGAGCAGTACTTC
CSVGEGARSYEQYF